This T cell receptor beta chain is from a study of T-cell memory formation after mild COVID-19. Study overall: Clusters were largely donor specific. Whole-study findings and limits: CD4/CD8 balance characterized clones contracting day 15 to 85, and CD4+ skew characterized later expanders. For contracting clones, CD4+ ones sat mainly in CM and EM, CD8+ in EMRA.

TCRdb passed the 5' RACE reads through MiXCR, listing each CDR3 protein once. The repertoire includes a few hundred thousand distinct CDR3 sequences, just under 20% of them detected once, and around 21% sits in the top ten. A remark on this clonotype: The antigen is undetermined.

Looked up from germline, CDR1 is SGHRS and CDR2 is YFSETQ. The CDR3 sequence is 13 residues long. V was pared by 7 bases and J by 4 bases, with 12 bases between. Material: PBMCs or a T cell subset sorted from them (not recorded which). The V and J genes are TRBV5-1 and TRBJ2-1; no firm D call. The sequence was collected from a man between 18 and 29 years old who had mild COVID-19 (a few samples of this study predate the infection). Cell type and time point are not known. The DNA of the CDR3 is TGCGCCAGCCGGCCCCGGGCGTACAATGAGCAGTTCTTC. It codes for CASRPRAYNEQFF.